This T cell receptor beta chain was sequenced in a study of human T cells and chemical hapten exposure. The CDR3 length is 12 residues. Germline V CDR1 and CDR2: SQVTM, ANQGSEA. The V segment lost 7 bases and the J segment 4 bases; nucleotides outside the gene matches: 3. This clonotype was counted a few times. Noted time point: patch test 2, 6 weeks after DPC sensitization. The treatment was: therapeutic diphenylcyclopropenone sensitization with weekly scalp DPC. TCRdb reprocessed the RACE reads with MiXCR, giving one entry per CDR3 protein. Altogether approximately 95,000 distinct CDR3 sequences are present, over 10% being singletons, with the ten largest covering 2.5% to 3.5%.

This receptor was taken from a middle-aged woman with alopecia areata. Some clones in this sample may be carry-over from other donors' samples. This chain joins TRBV29-1 and TRBJ1-1; 10 bases match TRBD1. The sequencing here drew on whole blood, taken in connection with sensitization to the hapten diphenylcyclopropenone (DPC). The CDR3 loop is CSAGQGSTEAFF. In DNA, the CDR3 is TGCAGCGCGGGACAGGGGAGCACTGAAGCTTTCTTT.